The 13 T cell receptor beta chains below were found in one sample sequenced in a study of cytomegalovirus exposure and HLA in healthy donors (dated by TCRdb to 2017 to 2019). Library method: the immunoSEQ multiplex PCR assay. TCRdb carries this immuneACCESS record with in-frame sequences only. Its versions omit some clonotypes, under half of them owing to an unresolved V gene in the studies checked, with the rest unexplained. The sample records about 160,000 clones, approximately 89% of which are singletons. The biggest ten clones account for about 9.3% of the sample. The sample taken for sequencing was PBMCs. These receptors were obtained from a woman aged 18-35 years in good health and CMV-seropositive.

The V call is TRBV30, the J call TRBJ2-1, with 9 bases that match TRBD2. This CDR3 has 16 residues. Per germline, CDR1 GTSNPN and CDR2 SVGIG (reference sequence). V shed 5 bases and J 4 bases; nucleotides not matched to a gene: 12. The CDR3 DNA is TGTGCCTGGGTAGGAGCGGGAGGAGAAGGGTACAATGAGCAGTTCTTC. Its translation: CAWVGAGGEGYNEQFF.

The J gene is TRBJ2-3, the V gene TRBV27; perhaps TRBD2 as D (5 bases). CDR3 length: 17 residues. V was cut by 6 bases and J by 0 bases, with 19 bases left in between. Germline lookup yields CDR1 MNHEY and CDR2 SMNVEV (reference sequence). The CDR3 loop reads CASSYTRFAVSTDTQYF. Written as DNA, the CDR3 is TGTGCCAGCAGCTATACTAGGTTCGCTGTTAGCACAGATACGCAGTATTTT.

The chain uses TRBV27 and TRBJ1-1, with unresolved D. Trimming took off 6 bases at V and 1 base at J, with 18 bases between the two ends. Germline CDR1 MNHEY, CDR2 SMNVEV (reference sequence). There are 16 residues in the CDR3. The CDR3 DNA reads TGTGCCAGCAGCTCTCCGGGCTCGGGAGAGAACACTGAAGCTTTCTTT. It yields the protein CASSSPGSGENTEAFF.

Here the CDR3 reads CASSLMGEGVAFF. The CDR3 DNA is TGTGCCAGCAGCTTAATGGGGGAGGGGGTTGCTTTCTTT. V usage is TRBV7-3 and J usage is TRBJ1-1; maybe TRBD1 (6 bases). The germline gives CDR1 SGHTA, CDR2 FQGTGA. The CDR3 loop spans 13 amino acids. Trimming removed 1 base from V and 11 bases from J, with 14 bases in between.

The V call is TRBV11-3, the J call TRBJ2-7, with D possibly being TRBD2 (6 bases). Germline V gene sequence: CDR1 SGHNT, CDR2 YENEEA. CDR3 length: 15 amino acids. Between the trimmed V and J ends, which lost 0 bases and 4 bases, there was a span of 13 bases. This CDR3 reads CASSLDPGREYEQYF. Written as DNA, the CDR3 is TGTGCCAGCAGCTTAGACCCGGGACGGGAGTACGAGCAGTACTTC.

This chain uses TRBV7-6 with TRBJ2-3, with D perhaps matching TRBD1 (6 bases). CDR1 and CDR2 from the germline V gene are SGHVS and FNYEAQ. The CDR3 is 14 amino acids. Trimming pared 1 base from V and 2 bases from J, leaving 7 bases between. The CDR3 coding sequence is TGTGCCAGCAGCTTAGGACAGGTCACAGATACGCAGTATTTT. Protein: CASSLGQVTDTQYF. The full variable domain, with the rest looked up from reference TRBV7-6 and TRBJ2-3, is GAGVSQSPRYKVTKRGQDVALRCDPISGHVSLYWYRQALGQGPEFLTYFNYEAQQDKSGLPNDRFSAERPEGSISTLTIQRTEQRDSAMYRCASSLGQVTDTQYFGPGTRLTVL.

DNA of the CDR3: TGTGCCAGCAGTTCGACAAGCGGGACCTCGGGGGAGCAGTACTTC. It codes for CASSSTSGTSGEQYF. This sequence joins TRBV2 and TRBJ2-7, with 7 nucleotides matching TRBD2. This CDR3 spans 15 amino acids. The junction had 14 bases not matched to a gene; V was cut back by 5 bases and J by 7 bases. Germline V gene lookup returns CDR1 SNHLY and CDR2 FYNNEI.

The J gene is TRBJ1-1, the V gene TRBV27; no reliable D call. The length of the CDR3 is 15 residues. V dropped 2 bases and J dropped 1 base, with 11 bases sitting between them. Germline V CDR1 and CDR2: MNHEY, SMNVEV (reference sequence). The CDR3, as DNA: TGTGCCAGCAGTTTAGGAAAGGGAGGGAACACTGAAGCTTTCTTT. Translated: CASSLGKGGNTEAFF.

This chain joins TRBV7-9 and TRBJ1-3; 8 bases match TRBD1. V shed 6 bases, J shed 2 bases, and the junction held 6 bases outside the gene matches. Germline assignment: CDR1 SEHNR and CDR2 FQNEAQ (reference sequence). This CDR3 is 15 amino acids long. The CDR3 loop reads CASSSTTGAGNTIYF. CDR3 nucleotides: TGTGCCAGCAGTTCTACGACAGGGGCTGGAAACACCATATATTTT.

The table lists this clone with a count of one. The V and J genes are TRBV5-1 and TRBJ2-5; 9 positions agree with TRBD2. V shed 0 bases, J shed 3 bases, and the junction held 6 bases outside the gene matches. The CDR3 spans 16 residues. Germline assignment: CDR1 SGHRS and CDR2 YFSETQ. The CDR3 region is CASSLGRIAGEETQYF. The CDR3 bases are TGCGCCAGCAGCTTGGGGAGGATAGCGGGAGAAGAGACCCAGTACTTC.

This clone was recorded a few times. The gene calls are TRBV7-6 and TRBJ1-2; the D gene is possibly TRBD1 (5 bases). Trimming left V 0 bases short and J 2 bases short, with 7 bases between. Germline CDR1 is SGHVS and CDR2 is FNYEAQ. The CDR3 is 14 amino acids. CDR3 in DNA: TGTGCCAGCAGCTTAGCGGGGGGGAACTATGGCTACACCTTC. The encoded protein is CASSLAGGNYGYTF.

This clone has only one observation. CDR3 DNA: TGCGCCAGCAGCGGGGCAGGGGGCGCGGAAGAGACCCAGTACTTC. As protein: CASSGAGGAEETQYF. V is TRBV5-1 and J is TRBJ2-5, with 8 bases identical to TRBD1. V dropped 4 bases and J dropped 3; count of bases not matched to a gene: 8. In germline, CDR1 is SGHRS, CDR2 YFSETQ. The length of the CDR3 is 15 residues.

The chain links TRBV27 to TRBJ2-3, with D uncertain. The ends were cut back, 2 bases at V and 6 bases at J, with 9 bases in the middle. In germline, CDR1 is MNHEY, CDR2 SMNVEV (reference sequence). The CDR3 is 13 residues long. DNA of the CDR3: TGTGCCAGCAGTTTAATCTTCGGGGATACGCAGTATTTT. The encoded protein is CASSLIFGDTQYF.